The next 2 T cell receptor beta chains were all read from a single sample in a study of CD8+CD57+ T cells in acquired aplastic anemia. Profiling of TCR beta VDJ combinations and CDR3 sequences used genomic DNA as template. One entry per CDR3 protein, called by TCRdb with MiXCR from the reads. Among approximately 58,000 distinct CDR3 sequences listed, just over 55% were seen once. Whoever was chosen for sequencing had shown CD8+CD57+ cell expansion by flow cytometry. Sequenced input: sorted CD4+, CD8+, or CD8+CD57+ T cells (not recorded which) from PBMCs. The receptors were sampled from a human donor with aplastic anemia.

Written as DNA, the CDR3 is TGCGCCAGCAGCTATAGCTTGGGGGACGAGCGGTACGTC. Its protein is CASSYSLGDERYV. The chain employs TRBV4-1 and TRBJ2-7; perhaps D is TRBD1 or TRBD2 (5 bases each). Germline V gives CDR1 MGHRA, CDR2 YSYEKL. CDR3 length equals 13 residues.

In nucleotides, the CDR3 is TGTGCCACCAGTGATTTGGGACAGGGGCTCACCTACGAGCAGTACTTC. Its protein is CATSDLGQGLTYEQYF. The J gene is TRBJ2-7, the V gene TRBV24-1; 9 positions match TRBD1. CDR3 length: 16 residues. Germline CDR1 and CDR2: KGHDR and SFDVKD. V trimming: 0 bases; J trimming: 2 bases; junction bases outside the gene matches: 4.